This passage covers 32 T cell receptor beta chains from one sample sequenced in a study of blood T cells in healthy people across ages. Next came a second PCR, run for about 7 to 12 cycles, which used a sample-barcoded 5' primer along with a J-beta primer mix. TCRdb analysed the 5' RACE reads with MiXCR anew, one entry per CDR3 protein. Among around 780,000 distinct CDR3 sequences listed, about 26% were seen once. This sample was also put to use in a study of T cells of mothers and their children.

The sequenced sample was blood. These receptors were taken from a boy between 10 and 17 years old in good health.

The chain carries TRBV4-1 and TRBJ1-2; D uncertain. Germline lookup yields CDR1 MGHRA and CDR2 YSYEKL. The CDR3 totals 14 residues. The V end lost 6 bases, the J end lost 1 base, and 12 bases lay between the germline ends. The CDR3 loop is CASSPLRGNYGYTF. For the CDR3, the DNA is TGCGCCAGCAGTCCCCTCCGGGGTAACTATGGCTACACCTTC.

This clonotype showed up just a few times. The chain combines TRBV5-1 with TRBJ2-6, with D uncertain. The CDR3 covers 16 residues. The V gene's germline CDR1 is SGHRS and CDR2 YFSETQ. Trimming shortened V by 4 bases and J by 1 base, and 12 bases separated the two germline ends. CDR3 sequence reads: CASSPTSGSGANVLTF. The CDR3 region has the DNA TGCGCCAGCAGCCCCACGAGTGGGTCTGGGGCCAACGTCCTGACTTTC.

This clonotype was seen a handful of times. This rearrangement joins TRBV25-1 to TRBJ2-7, with D possibly called TRBD1 or TRBD2 (5 bases each). Looked up from germline, CDR1 is MGHDK and CDR2 is SYGVNS. This CDR3 comprises 13 residues. V was shortened by 4 bases and J by 5 bases, with 12 bases between the two germline ends. Here the CDR3 reads CASSALMGDEQYF. In DNA form, the CDR3 reads TGTGCCAGCAGTGCCCTAATGGGGGACGAGCAGTACTTC.

As for this clonotype: An end of the junction differs from the germline gene, which may be a read error. The V gene is TRBV5-5, the J gene TRBJ2-3, with a weak D call TRBD2 (5 bases). The length of the CDR3 is 17 residues. Looked up from germline, CDR1 is SGHKS and CDR2 is YYEKEE (reference sequence). The CDR3: CASSLGGANSGIDTEYF. Here the CDR3 DNA reads TGTGCCAGCAGCTTGGGAGGAGCGAACTCCGGGATAGATACGGAGTATTTT.

Here the CDR3 DNA reads TGTGCCAGCAGCTCCTCAGGGTTTACGGAAGCTTTCTTT. Translated, it gives CASSSSGFTEAFF. This chain connects TRBV7-9 to TRBJ1-1; D might be TRBD1 (5 bases). V gave up 4 bases and J gave up 8 bases, with 14 bases separating them. The V gene's germline CDR1 is SEHNR and CDR2 FQNEAQ (reference sequence). The CDR3 has 13 amino acids.

The sample holds a few counts of this clonotype. The CDR3 coding sequence is TGTGCCAGCAGCCAGGGATGGTTTTTAGATACGCAGTATTTT. As protein: CASSQGWFLDTQYF. This chain links TRBV4-2 with TRBJ2-3; D gene unclear. Per the germline V gene, CDR1 is LGHNA and CDR2 is YNFKEQ. Trimming shortened V by 3 bases and J by 5 bases, and 12 bases separated the two germline ends. The CDR3 consists of 14 residues.

The chain employs TRBV2 and TRBJ1-1; D is ambiguous. The germline V gene encodes CDR1 SNHLY and CDR2 FYNNEI. This CDR3 contains 16 residues. Trimming took 2 bases from V and 1 from J, leaving 14 bases between them. CDR3 in amino acids: CASSEPGKGKNTEAFF. The CDR3 coding sequence is TGTGCCAGCAGTGAACCTGGGAAAGGAAAGAACACTGAAGCTTTCTTT.

This clonotype has just a few counts. The V call is TRBV9, the J call TRBJ1-4; D gene unclear. The CDR3 is 17 amino acids. The ends were cut back, 4 bases at V and 1 base at J, with 17 bases in the middle. The germline gives CDR1 SGDLS, CDR2 YYNGEE. The CDR3 DNA reads TGTGCCAGCAGCACGGGGATAGATATGATAACTAATGAAAAACTGTTTTTT. This translates into CASSTGIDMITNEKLFF.

This chain connects TRBV5-1 to TRBJ1-2, with TRBD1 matching over 9 bases. Germline values: CDR1 SGHRS, CDR2 YFSETQ. The J segment lost 4 bases and the V segment lost 2 bases, leaving 9 bases of the junction unmatched. CDR3 size: 16 residues. The CDR3 reads CASSLKQGAPLYGYTF. DNA of the CDR3: TGCGCCAGCAGCTTAAAACAGGGGGCGCCGCTCTATGGCTACACCTTC.

This clonotype has ten or more counts. This sequence joins TRBV20-1 and TRBJ2-5; perhaps TRBD2 as D (6 bases). The V gene lost 3 bases and the J gene lost 4 bases, with 18 bases spanning the gap. Germline V gene lookup returns CDR1 DFQATT and CDR2 SNEGSKA (reference sequence). CDR3 size: 15 residues. The CDR3, as DNA: TGCAGTGCTAGTGTGCTACGCGGGGTACGAGAGACCCAGTACTTC. Translation gives CSASVLRGVRETQYF.

This chain links TRBV7-9 with TRBJ1-3, with 8 bases identical to TRBD1. Germline-derived CDR1 and CDR2 are SEHNR and FQNEAQ (reference sequence). V dropped 3 bases and J dropped 4; count of bases not matched to a gene: 5. This CDR3 spans 15 amino acids. Written as DNA, the CDR3 is TGTGCCAGCAGCTTTCGACAGGGGAGGGGAAACACCATATATTTT. This gives the protein CASSFRQGRGNTIYF. Based on the CDR3 plus reference TRBV7-9 and TRBJ1-3, the full variable domain is DTGVSQNPRHKITKRGQNVTFRCDPISEHNRLYWYRQTLGQGPEFLTYFQNEAQLEKSRLLSDRFSAERPKGSFSTLEIQRTEQGDSAMYLCASSFRQGRGNTIYFGEGSWLTVV.

The chain links TRBV6-6 to TRBJ1-2; no definite D call. V was cut by 0 bases and J by 10 bases, with 12 bases left in between. The CDR3 runs 13 residues. In germline, CDR1 is MNHNY, CDR2 SVGAGI (reference sequence). The CDR3, as DNA: TGTGCCAGCAGTTACTCGGGCATGAGCGACTACACCTTC. Its translation: CASSYSGMSDYTF.

The chain employs TRBV7-3 and TRBJ2-3, with 8 bases lining up with TRBD2. The CDR3 is 15 amino acids. V lost 1 base and J lost 1; bases outside the gene matches: 1. CDR1 and CDR2 (germline): SGHTA, FQGTGA. CDR3 sequence reads: CASSLKAGGTDTQYF. The CDR3 DNA is TGTGCCAGCAGCTTAAAAGCGGGGGGCACAGATACGCAGTATTTT.

The chain links TRBV12-3 or TRBV12-4 to TRBJ2-4, with D perhaps matching TRBD1 or TRBD2 (5 bases each). The CDR3 spans 14 residues. Between the trimmed V and J ends, which lost 8 bases and 0 bases, there was a span of 11 bases. The CDR3 protein is CASGDDIAKNIQYF. CDR3 DNA: TGTGCCAGCGGGGACGACATAGCCAAAAACATTCAGTACTTC.

The rearrangement uses TRBV4-1 and TRBJ2-7; D ambiguous. The V gene lost 1 base and the J gene lost 3 bases, with 16 bases spanning the gap. The CDR3 contains 16 residues. CDR1 is MGHRA and CDR2 is YSYEKL in the germline V gene. The CDR3 DNA follows: TGCGCCAGCAGCCAAGGATCTCCGGGTGCCTTCTACGAGCAGTACTTC. Translation: CASSQGSPGAFYEQYF.

This clonotype was seen a few times. This chain joins TRBV11-2 and TRBJ2-4, with 8 bases fitting TRBD2. This CDR3 contains 13 residues. The germline V gene encodes CDR1 SGHAT and CDR2 FQNNGV. The V gene end was trimmed by 11 bases and the J gene end by 8 bases; junction bases not matched to a gene: 11. CDR3 protein: CASSGTRGDIQYF. CDR3 bases: TGTGCCTCATCCGGGACGCGGGGGGACATTCAGTACTTC.

This clonotype has a handful of counts. The V and J genes are TRBV20-1 and TRBJ1-6; weak D call: TRBD1 (5 bases). V was pared by 3 bases and J by 0 bases, with 6 bases between. This CDR3 has 14 residues. CDR1 is DFQATT, CDR2 SNEGSKA, per germline (reference sequence). The CDR3 coding sequence is TGCAGTGCTAGGGACATCTCCTATAATTCACCCCTCCACTTT. It is translated as CSARDISYNSPLHF.

This chain connects TRBV29-1 to TRBJ1-2; D is perhaps TRBD1 (6 bases). CDR3 length equals 13 residues. The V and J ends lost 4 bases and 0 bases respectively, with 9 bases between them. CDR1 is SQVTM and CDR2 is ANQGSEA in the germline V gene. The CDR3, as DNA: TGCAGCGTTGCGGACAGCACTAACTATGGCTACACCTTC. It specifies CSVADSTNYGYTF.

The sample holds a few counts of this clonotype. The genes are TRBV10-3 and TRBJ2-7, with TRBD2 matching over 7 bases. Trimming removed 2 bases from V and 3 bases from J; junction bases left unmatched: 4. The CDR3 is made up of 14 amino acids. CDR1 is ENHRY, CDR2 SYGVKD, per germline. DNA of the CDR3: TGTGCCATCAGTGAGGGCCTAGCGGTCTACGAGCAGTACTTC. Protein product: CAISEGLAVYEQYF.

The V and J genes are TRBV12-3 or TRBV12-4 and TRBJ1-1; D is ambiguous. CDR3 length equals 14 residues. V gave up 4 bases and J gave up 1 base, with 10 bases separating them. Written as DNA, the CDR3 is TGTGCCAGCAGTTCTATAACCGGGAACACTGAAGCTTTCTTT. Translation gives CASSSITGNTEAFF.

The chain uses TRBV7-9 and TRBJ1-2; 7 bases are shared with TRBD1. CDR3 length equals 14 residues. J was trimmed by 7 bases and V by 5 bases; bases with no gene match: 10. Germline loops: CDR1 SEHNR, CDR2 FQNEAQ (reference sequence). The CDR3 sequence: CASSLPDREGGYTF. CDR3 coding DNA: TGTGCCAGCAGCCTCCCCGACAGGGAAGGTGGCTACACCTTC.

The V and J genes are TRBV5-1 and TRBJ1-6; D unresolved. V gave up 4 bases and J gave up 7 bases, with 18 bases separating them. CDR1 is SGHRS and CDR2 is YFSETQ in the germline V gene. The CDR3 is 16 residues long. CDR3 DNA sequence: TGCGCCAGCAGCCCCCAGACGGTGTTGGGGAATTCACCCCTCCACTTT. Its translation is CASSPQTVLGNSPLHF.

V and J are TRBV6-5 and TRBJ2-3; D is unresolved. Between the trimmed V and J ends, which lost 0 bases and 2 bases, there was a span of 6 bases. The CDR3 is made up of 14 amino acids. Germline V gene data show CDR1 as MNHEY and CDR2 as SVGAGI. CDR3 sequence reads: CASSYSRHTDTQYF. The CDR3 DNA is TGTGCCAGCAGTTACTCGCGTCACACAGATACGCAGTATTTT.

This clonotype was observed a few times. J is TRBJ2-7 and V is TRBV5-1, with D possibly being TRBD2 (6 bases). The V gene lost 4 bases and the J gene lost 6 bases, with 11 bases spanning the gap. This CDR3 spans 12 amino acids. CDR1 SGHRS and CDR2 YFSETQ come from the germline V gene. The CDR3: CASSPGGSEQYF. The DNA of the CDR3 is TGCGCCAGCAGCCCCGGGGGTAGCGAGCAGTACTTC.

This clonotype was counted only a few times. The rearrangement uses TRBV28 and TRBJ2-1; 9 nucleotides align to TRBD1. CDR1 MDHEN and CDR2 SYDVKM come from the germline V gene. The CDR3 runs to 16 residues. The J segment lost 5 bases and the V segment lost 7 bases, leaving 12 bases of the junction unmatched. The CDR3 DNA reads TGTGCCAGCAATCCTACAGGGGGCTTTACCCACAATGAGCAGTTCTTC. Translation: CASNPTGGFTHNEQFF.

This clonotype was recorded a few times. The J gene is TRBJ2-2, the V gene TRBV24-1; D not certain. The ends were cut back, 6 bases at V and 7 bases at J, with 14 bases in the middle. Germline lookup yields CDR1 KGHDR and CDR2 SFDVKD. The CDR3 totals 14 residues. The CDR3 protein is CATSRADLNGELFF. CDR3 nucleotide sequence: TGTGCCACCAGTCGGGCAGATCTTAACGGGGAGCTGTTTTTT.

The chain is built from TRBV5-1 and TRBJ2-1; the D gene is possibly TRBD2 (6 bases). The CDR3 is made up of 15 amino acids. Germline CDR1 is SGHRS and CDR2 is YFSETQ. The V end lost 2 bases, the J end lost 4 bases, and 13 bases lay between the germline ends. The CDR3 is CASSLRVADYNEQFF. The CDR3 DNA reads TGCGCCAGCAGCTTAAGGGTAGCGGATTACAATGAGCAGTTCTTC.

The chain recombines TRBV7-3 with TRBJ2-1; D assignment may be TRBD1 or TRBD2 (5 bases each). Germline V CDR1 and CDR2: SGHTA, FQGTGA. This CDR3 spans 15 amino acids. The germline V and J ends were trimmed by 2 bases and 5 bases, with 13 bases remaining between them. The CDR3 DNA sequence: TGTGCCAGCAGCTTAGGGGAGAGGGGACACAATGAGCAGTTCTTC. This gives the protein CASSLGERGHNEQFF.

The chain uses TRBV6-2 or TRBV6-3 and TRBJ2-3, with D maybe TRBD1 (7 bases). Trimming removed 6 bases from V and 0 bases from J, with 16 bases in between. From germline, CDR1 is MNHEY and CDR2 SVGEGT. The CDR3 runs 16 residues. The DNA of the CDR3 is TGTGCCAGCAGCCCAAGGGGGGACAGCAGCACAGATACGCAGTATTTT. Translation gives CASSPRGDSSTDTQYF.

This clonotype was counted between two and nine times. The J gene is TRBJ2-4, the V gene TRBV3-1; D is undetermined. Between the trimmed V and J ends, which lost 4 bases and 0 bases, there was a span of 10 bases. Germline CDR1 is LGHDT and CDR2 is YNNKEL (reference sequence). CDR3 length: 15 amino acids. The CDR3: CASSPATLAKNIQYF. The CDR3 DNA reads as TGTGCCAGCAGCCCGGCGACCTTAGCCAAAAACATTCAGTACTTC.

This clonotype was found a few times. The rearrangement links TRBV27 to TRBJ2-4; D unresolved. V was trimmed by 0 bases and J by 9 bases, leaving 9 bases between them. Germline CDR1 MNHEY, CDR2 SMNVEV (reference sequence). The CDR3 has 13 amino acids. CDR3 sequence (DNA): TGTGCCAGCAGTTTATCAGCGAAGGGCATTCAGTACTTC. It specifies CASSLSAKGIQYF.

V gene TRBV29-1 combines with J gene TRBJ2-5, with TRBD2 as a possible D gene (6 bases). Trimming removed 6 bases from V and 5 bases from J, with 19 bases in between. Germline V gene lookup returns CDR1 SQVTM and CDR2 ANQGSEA. This CDR3 has 14 amino acids. This CDR3 is CSVLPGLQSETQYF. In DNA, the CDR3 is TGCAGCGTCCTTCCGGGACTCCAGTCTGAGACCCAGTACTTC.